This TCR beta chain is drawn from a study of cytomegalovirus exposure and HLA in healthy donors. To note about this clone: Its antigen is still unknown.

CDR1 is MDHEN and CDR2 is SYDVKM in the germline V gene. Trimming removed 1 base at V and 2 bases at J, with 8 bases between. CDR3 length: 14 residues. These donors, healthy bone marrow donors, were studied. General study points: Rare TCR sequences dominated, though some public TCRs recurred in many donors. Prior analysis indicated that the majority of TCR beta V segments exhibited productivity approximately 87% or approximately 30% of the time.

The PCR had 60 Vbeta and 13 Jbeta primers. Measured with immunoSEQ multiplex PCR; TCRdb has only the in-frame clones, and not every one. The sample lists about 220,000 clones, less than 85% occurring once. The receptor's source is a man between 18 and 35 years old in good health and CMV-seronegative. The chain employs TRBV28 and TRBJ1-2, with D unresolved. The sequenced material came from PBMCs. The DNA of the CDR3 is TGTGCCAGCAGTTTATACCCGGGAAACTATGGCTACACCTTC. The encoded protein is CASSLYPGNYGYTF.